These 21 T cell receptor beta chains were sequenced from one sample in a study of T-cell memory formation after mild COVID-19. TCRdb re-derived calls from the 5' RACE reads in MiXCR, one entry per CDR3 protein. Among about 81,000 distinct CDR3 sequences listed, 20% to 25% were seen once. The specimen sequenced was PBMCs or a T cell subset sorted from them (not recorded which). Receptors originate from a man aged 18-30 years who had mild COVID-19 (a few samples of this study predate the infection). Cell type and time point are not known.

The V gene is TRBV5-4, the J gene TRBJ1-2; D remains ambiguous. The CDR3 spans 14 residues. Germline lookup yields CDR1 SGHNT and CDR2 YYREEE (reference sequence). With 5 bases removed from V and 2 bases from J, the gap between germline ends came to 13 bases. CDR3 sequence: CASRLSAGNYGYTF. In DNA, the CDR3 is TGTGCCAGCAGACTATCGGCGGGGAACTATGGCTACACCTTC.

This chain links TRBV5-8 with TRBJ2-5; 10 bases are shared with TRBD1. Trimming took 4 bases from V and 4 from J; bases not matched to a gene: 13. This CDR3 has 17 residues. Germline V gene sequence: CDR1 SGHTS, CDR2 YDEGEE. CDR3 region: CASSHRRTGGLRETQYF. The CDR3 DNA follows: TGTGCCAGCAGCCACCGACGGACAGGGGGACTCAGAGAGACCCAGTACTTC.

This clonotype came up once. V gene TRBV15 combines with J gene TRBJ2-1; 7 bases fit TRBD2. Germline V lookup: CDR1 LNHNV, CDR2 YYDKDF (reference sequence). The CDR3 extends over 13 amino acids. With 4 bases clipped from V and 9 bases from J, the junction kept 6 bases outside the gene matches. The CDR3: CATSNDREVEQFF. Here the CDR3 DNA reads TGTGCCACCAGCAACGATCGGGAGGTTGAGCAGTTCTTC.

This clonotype occurred a few times. This chain uses TRBV7-9 with TRBJ1-4; tentatively, D is TRBD1 (6 bases). Germline V gene sequence: CDR1 SEHNR, CDR2 FQNEAQ (reference sequence). The CDR3 loop spans 15 amino acids. V gave up 5 bases and J gave up 6 bases, with 16 bases separating them. The CDR3 DNA reads as TGTGCCAGCAGCGACACAGGGTACGGAGATGAAAAACTGTTTTTT. Translation gives CASSDTGYGDEKLFF.

This clonotype was picked up a small number of times. The CDR3 DNA reads TGTGCCAGCAGCGAAGACAGGGGGCGGAACACTGAAGCTTTCTTT. Translating gives CASSEDRGRNTEAFF. The J gene is TRBJ1-1, the V gene TRBV13, with 10 bases lining up with TRBD1. J was trimmed by 1 base and V by 5 bases; bases with no gene match: 4. Germline-derived CDR1 and CDR2 are PRHDT and FYEKMQ (reference sequence). This CDR3 comprises 15 residues.

The chain joins TRBV4-3 to TRBJ2-1, with D possibly being TRBD1 (5 bases). CDR3 size: 16 residues. V was shortened by 0 bases and J by 0 bases, with 9 bases between the two germline ends. Germline V gives CDR1 LGHNA, CDR2 YSLEER. The CDR3: CASSQDRQISYNEQFF. CDR3 nucleotides: TGCGCCAGCAGCCAAGATAGACAGATCTCCTACAATGAGCAGTTCTTC.

This rearrangement joins TRBV7-2 to TRBJ1-2; D is uncertain. Looked up from germline, CDR1 is SGHTA and CDR2 is FQGNSA. V gave up 5 bases and J gave up 3 bases, with 10 bases separating them. This CDR3 comprises 13 residues. The CDR3 reads CASSLNQDYGYTF. Here the CDR3 DNA reads TGTGCCAGCAGCCTAAATCAGGACTATGGCTACACCTTC.

The V gene is TRBV4-1, the J gene TRBJ1-1, with TRBD1 matching over 9 bases. CDR3 length equals 13 residues. Germline CDR1 reads MGHRA; CDR2 reads YSYEKL. The junction had 7 bases not matched to a gene; V was cut back by 9 bases and J by 5 bases. In DNA, the CDR3 is TGCGCCAGTACACAGGGGGCCGGTACTGAAGCTTTCTTT. Translated: CASTQGAGTEAFF.

The chain carries TRBV11-2 and TRBJ2-3, with TRBD1 matching 7 bases. The germline V gene has CDR1 SGHAT and CDR2 FQNNGV. This CDR3 region has 15 residues. V lost 5 bases, J lost 0 bases, and 5 bases stayed unmatched. CDR3 DNA: TGTGCCAGCAGCCCGAGACAGGGTAGCACAGATACGCAGTATTTT. This codes for CASSPRQGSTDTQYF.

This clonotype was counted between two and nine times. The rearrangement uses TRBV6-5 and TRBJ2-3, with D perhaps being TRBD1 or TRBD2 (6 bases each). The germline V gene has CDR1 MNHEY and CDR2 SVGAGI. This CDR3 spans 17 amino acids. Between the trimmed V and J ends, which lost 0 bases and 6 bases, there was a span of 19 bases. The CDR3 DNA follows: TGTGCCAGCAGTTACTCGAGGGAGCCAGGAGGGGGGGATACGCAGTATTTT. Protein: CASSYSREPGGGDTQYF.

This chain joins TRBV15 and TRBJ1-1, with D unclear. The germline V gene has CDR1 LNHNV and CDR2 YYDKDF (reference sequence). The length of the CDR3 is 12 residues. V gave up 8 bases and J gave up 3 bases, with 10 bases separating them. The CDR3 nucleotides are TGTGCCACCCAGGCCGTGTACACTGAAGCTTTCTTT. The encoded protein is CATQAVYTEAFF.

This clonotype was seen a handful of times. The chain has TRBV24-1 and TRBJ2-1; no firm D call. CDR3 length: 13 residues. Germline V lookup: CDR1 KGHDR, CDR2 SFDVKD. Trimming stripped 3 bases from V and 8 bases from J, with 10 bases between. CDR3 sequence (DNA): TGTGCCACCAGTGATCGACTTGAGGATGAGCAGTTCTTC. Its translation is CATSDRLEDEQFF.

The CDR3: CASSLVTPSSGSTDTQYF. The CDR3 nucleotides read TGTGCCAGCAGCTTAGTGACTCCGTCCAGCGGGAGCACAGATACGCAGTATTTT. The chain combines TRBV7-9 with TRBJ2-3; tentative D call: TRBD2 (6 bases). CDR1 is SEHNR and CDR2 is FQNEAQ in the germline V gene (reference sequence). Trimming took 1 base from V and 0 from J, leaving 17 bases between them. The CDR3 contains 18 residues.

V is TRBV7-2 and J is TRBJ1-1; the D is unclear. In germline, CDR1 is SGHTA, CDR2 FQGNSA. V was clipped by 6 bases and J by 3 bases, with 17 bases between them. This CDR3 spans 15 amino acids. The CDR3 region is CASRILLGGYTEAFF. The CDR3 DNA reads TGTGCCAGCAGAATACTTTTGGGCGGGTACACTGAAGCTTTCTTT.

This clonotype showed up just a few times. A read error may produce the germline difference seen at one junction end. The CDR3 spells CATSDGGGEEFF. CDR3 nucleotide sequence: TGTGCCACCAGTGACGGGGGCGGTGAGGAGTTCTTC. The chain is built from TRBV24-1 and TRBJ2-1; TRBD1 or TRBD2 may be the D gene (6 bases each). The CDR3 sequence is 12 residues long. Germline values: CDR1 KGHDR, CDR2 SFDVKD.

The V and J genes are TRBV7-9 and TRBJ1-1; D is ambiguous. Germline loops: CDR1 SEHNR, CDR2 FQNEAQ (reference sequence). The CDR3 extends over 13 amino acids. V lost 5 bases to trimming and J lost 1 base, with 8 bases between them. The CDR3 loop is CASSPTPNTEAFF. The CDR3 DNA sequence: TGTGCCAGCAGCCCGACTCCGAACACTGAAGCTTTCTTT. The whole variable domain, filled in from reference TRBV7-9 and TRBJ1-1, reads DTGVSQNPRHKITKRGQNVTFRCDPISEHNRLYWYRQTLGQGPEFLTYFQNEAQLEKSRLLSDRFSAERPKGSFSTLEIQRTEQGDSAMYLCASSPTPNTEAFFGQGTRLTVV.

This clonotype was detected a few times. The V and J genes are TRBV20-1 and TRBJ2-4; D gene ambiguous. V was clipped by 1 base and J by 3 bases, with 7 bases between them. Germline loops: CDR1 DFQATT, CDR2 SNEGSKA (reference sequence). CDR3 length: 13 residues. The CDR3 coding sequence is TGCAGTGCTAGAGTCTTGGACAAAAACATTCAGTACTTC. This translates into CSARVLDKNIQYF.

This clonotype was observed a few times. The chain joins TRBV4-1 to TRBJ2-7; 7 bases match TRBD1. Losses at the gene ends were 2 bases for V and 6 bases for J; bases not matched to a gene: 7. CDR1 is MGHRA and CDR2 is YSYEKL in the germline V gene. This CDR3 has 14 residues. This CDR3 is CASSQIGQALEQYF. Here the CDR3 DNA reads TGCGCCAGCAGCCAAATTGGACAGGCGCTCGAGCAGTACTTC.

This clonotype was counted a few times. The chain carries TRBV12-3 or TRBV12-4 and TRBJ1-2, with D uncertain. The CDR3 contains 14 residues. Trimming cost V 5 bases and J 2 bases, with 12 bases left between them. In DNA form, the CDR3 reads TGTGCCAGCAGTCATACTAACATAAACTATGGCTACACCTTC. This codes for CASSHTNINYGYTF.

The chain carries TRBV29-1 and TRBJ1-1, with D perhaps TRBD1 (6 bases). The germline CDR1 and CDR2 sequences are SQVTM and ANQGSEA. The V end was cut by 4 bases, the J end by 5 bases, with 11 bases between. This CDR3 has 12 amino acids. The CDR3 here is CSVGIGGTEAFF. The DNA of the CDR3 is TGCAGCGTTGGAATAGGGGGGACTGAAGCTTTCTTT. Filled out from reference TRBV29-1 and TRBJ1-1, the complete variable domain reads SAVISQKPSRDICQRGTSLTIQCQVDSQVTMMFWYRQQPGQSLTLIATANQGSEATYESGFVIDKFPISRPNLTFSTLTVSNMSPEDSSIYLCSVGIGGTEAFFGQGTRLTVV.

V gene TRBV15 combines with J gene TRBJ2-3, with TRBD2 as a possible D gene (7 bases). This CDR3 has 15 residues. V dropped 7 bases and J dropped 4 bases, with 18 bases sitting between them. Germline values: CDR1 LNHNV, CDR2 YYDKDF (reference sequence). The CDR3 is CATTSRGAGADTQYF. The CDR3 DNA is TGTGCCACCACCTCCCGGGGGGCAGGGGCAGATACGCAGTATTTT. The complete variable domain, with remaining parts taken from reference TRBV15 and TRBJ2-3, reads DAMVIQNPRYQVTQFGKPVTLSCSQTLNHNVMYWYQQKSSQAPKLLFHYYDKDFNNEADTPDNFQSRRPNTSFCFLDIRSPGLGDTAMYLCATTSRGAGADTQYFGPGTRLTVL.